The clone carrying this T cell receptor beta chain has a count of ten or more. No antigen is known for it. The data belong to a study of T cells after posttransplantation cyclophosphamide. General study findings and limits: Donor-recipient repertoire similarity was low at 1-2 months, rising over year one. Recipient CMV seropositivity and CMV reactivation strongly tracked TRB clonality.

From germline, CDR1 is SGDLS and CDR2 YYNGEE. Germline trimming cut 0 bases from V and 7 bases from J; bases unmatched to any gene: 10. The CDR3 length is 16 residues. Peripheral blood was collected from the related graft donor on the marrow donation day. Sequenced by immunoSEQ multiplex PCR; TCRdb stores in-frame clones only, minus some. The specimen has just over 25,000 clones, none found just once. Sequenced material: PBMCs. The chain uses TRBV9 and TRBJ2-1; 7 bases line up with TRBD1. The origin of this receptor is a middle-aged man in good health, CMV-negative, and a related stem cell transplant donor. In DNA form, the CDR3 reads TGTGCCAGCAGCGTAGCTGCCCTTCTCAGGGGGAATGAGCAGTTCTTC. It specifies CASSVAALLRGNEQFF.